Listed below are T cell receptor beta chains from one sample, sequenced in a study of T cells expressing NK-cell markers. TCRdb re-called the 5' RACE reads, yielding one record per CDR3 amino acid sequence without DNA. The sample includes 400,000 to 550,000 distinct CDR3 sequences. Source material: blood T cells: a sorted CD56 or NKG2C T cell subset, CD4+ or CD8+ T cells, or bulk PBMC T cells (not recorded which). Every receptor here comes from a woman aged 18 to 75 in good health. CDR3s include the opening cysteine and the closing phenylalanine or tryptophan.

>TRBV20-1|TRBJ1-2
CSARRQGGGYTF
>TRBV21-1|TRBJ2-5
CASSKSRKTQYF
>TRBV12-3/TRBV12-4|TRBJ1-5
CASSSFGPQHF
>TRBV15|TRBJ2-2
CATGRTRGVGELFF
>TRBV7-9|TRBJ2-2
CASRNDRVMENTGELFF
>TRBV5-6|TRBJ2-2
CASSLGTSASTGELFF
>TRBV6-1|TRBJ2-3
CASTRGGITDTQYF
>TRBV5-1|TRBJ1-5
CASSPDGGANQPQHF
>TRBV7-9|TRBJ1-2
CASTHPAQAGQNGYTF
>TRBV7-8|TRBJ2-3
CASSLFPIEIGNTQYF
>TRBV7-8|TRBJ2-3
CASSLGPSAQTNTQYF
>TRBV9|TRBJ2-1
CASSAVGGGVDEQFF
>TRBV5-1|TRBJ2-4
CASSLESLGSRHIQYF
>TRBV20-1|TRBJ2-7
CSARGGGTYEQYF
>TRBV20-1|TRBJ2-3
CSARGTSEYTDTQYF
>TRBV27|TRBJ2-1
CASRTGTSAYNEQFF
>TRBV18|TRBJ2-1
CASSQTNVVWRSEQFF
>TRBV29-1|TRBJ1-2
CSGWTAHGYTF
>TRBV19|TRBJ1-5
CASSMDGYNQPQHF
>TRBV29-1|TRBJ2-1
CSVKKTVINNEQFF
>TRBV25-1|TRBJ2-1
CASSGSTSGSLF
>TRBV19|TRBJ2-1
CASSIAKITLSSYNEQFF
>TRBV7-9|TRBJ2-3
CASSLASRGSTDTQYF
>TRBV7-8|TRBJ2-7
CASSRQGNYEQYF
>TRBV29-1|TRBJ2-1
CSVGQTPEEQFF
>TRBV12-3/TRBV12-4|TRBJ2-5
CASRAQQETQYF
>TRBV20-1|TRBJ2-1
CSATLAGGPNNEQFF
>TRBV12-3/TRBV12-4|TRBJ1-2
CASSHDYYGYTF
>TRBV12-3/TRBV12-4|TRBJ2-5
CASSRWDRQETQYF
>TRBV20-1|TRBJ2-2
CSARPSGTTRTGELFF
>TRBV9|TRBJ2-7
CASSVRVSDEQYF
>TRBV9|TRBJ2-1
CASSLAGGISYNEQFF
>TRBV29-1|TRBJ2-7
CSGRTGTGRYEQYF
>TRBV4-1|TRBJ2-2
CASSQDLGGPGELFF
>TRBV11-2|TRBJ2-1
CASSLVAYKGDEQFF
>TRBV18|TRBJ2-3
CASSLGLAGSDTQYF
>TRBV7-2|TRBJ2-5
CASSKGTSTLGETQYF
>TRBV20-1|TRBJ2-7
CSAIYGTDYEQYF
>TRBV5-1|TRBJ2-5
CASSSTGAVETQYF
>TRBV18|TRBJ1-2
CASSPGQEPNYGYTF